Described below is a single T cell receptor (beta chain) sequence and its context. These data come from a study of blood T cell repertoires in COVID-19. In the study overall: COVID-19 samples, acute and convalescent, were from the United States, Italy and Spain.

V lost 1 base and J lost 8, with 14 bases in between. The CDR3 contains 15 residues. From germline, CDR1 is LNHNV and CDR2 YYDKDF (reference sequence). Measured with immunoSEQ multiplex PCR; TCRdb has only the in-frame clones, and not every one. The data contain 150,000 to 200,000 clones, about 86% of them singletons. This sequence was found in a man aged 60 to 69 with acute or convalescent COVID-19. Sequencing was done on a sample of peripheral blood. The chain combines TRBV15 with TRBJ1-4, with D maybe TRBD1 (5 bases). The CDR3 here is CATSRGRGDGEKLFF. The CDR3 DNA sequence: TGTGCCACCAGCAGAGGCCGGGGGGACGGGGAAAAACTGTTTTTT. Together with reference TRBV15 and TRBJ1-4, the CDR3 gives the full variable domain: DAMVIQNPRYQVTQFGKPVTLSCSQTLNHNVMYWYQQKSSQAPKLLFHYYDKDFNNEADTPDNFQSRRPNTSFCFLDIRSPGLGDTAMYLCATSRGRGDGEKLFFGSGTQLSVL.